The clone carrying this T cell receptor beta chain was observed a handful of times. Its target is not known. There are 12 residues in the CDR3. V dropped 3 bases and J dropped 3 bases, with 8 bases sitting between them. CDR1 and CDR2 (germline): DFQATT, SNEGSKA (reference sequence). 5'RACE primed from the constant segment yielded TCR alpha and TCR beta cDNA libraries bearing sample barcodes and UMIs. MiXCR, applied by TCRdb to the 5' RACE reads, yields one record per CDR3 protein. This table has fewer than 250,000 distinct CDR3 sequences, 15% to 20% appearing once. These data originate in a study of T-cell memory formation after mild COVID-19. Findings of the study overall: Unconfirmed was the SARS-CoV-2 specificity of second-wave clones that peaked on day 37.

The TCR was taken from an adult woman who had mild COVID-19 (a few samples of this study predate the infection). Cell type and time point are not known. The chain recombines TRBV20-1 with TRBJ1-1; D may be TRBD1 (5 bases). Sequenced sample: PBMCs or a T cell subset sorted from them (not recorded which). CDR3 region: CSARPGYTEAFF. The CDR3, as DNA: TGCAGTGCTAGGCCAGGGTACACTGAAGCTTTCTTT.